This TCR beta chain appears in the sequencing data of a study of shared clonotypes between healthy human individuals. Study in general: The donors, two women and three men, were aged 18 to 49.

CDR1 is MDHEN and CDR2 is SYDVKM in the germline V gene. The V gene lost 7 bases and the J gene lost 2 bases, with 20 bases spanning the gap. CDR3 length equals 16 residues. Authors' analysis steps: Junction-only immunoSEQ data arrived without quality scores, meaning filtering differed. TCRdb's table, derived via immunoSEQ multiplex PCR, lists solely in-frame clones and lacks some. D and trimming come from the DNA, and the V and J calls and clone size come from that table. The profile shows around 350,000 clones, roughly 80% of them singletons. Of note for this clone: Its antigen is still unknown.

Whole-study results and caveats: At large depth, rarefaction still showed sorted-subset sequencing to be incomplete.

This TCR was sampled from a man younger than 45 in good health. The material sequenced was memory CD4+ T cells sorted from blood. The sample's subset: CD45RA-negative fraction. The chain couples TRBV28 to TRBJ2-5, with D possibly TRBD1 on 6 matching bases. The CDR3 loop reads CASTRIGTPVQETQYF. DNA for the CDR3: TGTGCCAGCACTCGAATCGGGACACCCGTACAAGAGACCCAGTACTTC.